The present entry profiles one T cell receptor (beta chain) with its context. Its specificity is unknown. V lost 1 base to trimming and J lost 2 bases, with 9 bases between them. The CDR3 runs to 16 residues. Germline V gene data show CDR1 as LGHNA and CDR2 as YNFKEQ. It was with 60 Vbeta and 13 Jbeta primers that the PCR ran. TCRdb keeps only in-frame clones here, not all; method: immunoSEQ multiplex PCR. Of about 82,000 clones listed, around 77% are singletons. The source of the sample is a study of cytomegalovirus exposure and HLA in healthy donors. Findings and limits, study-wide: Earlier findings revealed that most TCR beta V segments proved productive either about 87% or about 30% of the time.

This TCR derives from a middle-aged man in good health and CMV-seronegative. The sequenced sample consisted of PBMCs. J is TRBJ1-6 and V is TRBV4-2, with D hard to call. The CDR3, as DNA: TGTGCCAGCAGCCAAGTGGCGGGGACCTATAATTCACCCCTCCACTTT. As protein: CASSQVAGTYNSPLHF.